The 11 T cell receptor beta chains below were found in one sample sequenced in a study of cytomegalovirus exposure and HLA in healthy donors. 60 Vbeta and 13 Jbeta primers were used in PCR. Data came from immunoSEQ multiplex PCR; TCRdb stores just in-frame clones and leaves some out. The sample contains some 150,000 clones, 80% of which appear only once. Sequenced sample: PBMCs. The receptors shown here come from a man aged 25 to 40 in good health and CMV-seronegative.

The chain employs TRBV2 and TRBJ2-3; perhaps TRBD1 as D (5 bases). The CDR3 runs 15 residues. CDR1 is SNHLY, CDR2 FYNNEI, per germline. V shed 3 bases and J shed 3 bases, with 13 bases lying between them. CDR3 in amino acids: CASSDRVTATDTQYF. The CDR3 DNA follows: TGTGCCAGCAGTGACCGGGTGACAGCGACAGATACGCAGTATTTT. Drawing the rest from reference TRBV2 and TRBJ2-3, the complete variable domain is EPEVTQTPSHQVTQMGQEVILRCVPISNHLYFYWYRQILGQKVEFLVSFYNNEISEKSEIFDDQFSVERPDGSNFTLKIRSTKLEDSAMYFCASSDRVTATDTQYFGPGTRLTVL.

The chain has TRBV6-5 and TRBJ2-7, with D tentatively TRBD1 (6 bases). Germline V gene lookup returns CDR1 MNHEY and CDR2 SVGAGI. The CDR3 runs 14 residues. Trimming pared 7 bases from V and 0 bases from J, leaving 13 bases between. In DNA form, the CDR3 reads TGTGCCAGCATTTTTGACAGGTACTCCTACGAGCAGTACTTC. Translating it yields CASIFDRYSYEQYF.

This chain joins TRBV5-1 and TRBJ2-6; 11 bases line up with TRBD1. The CDR3 sequence is 18 residues long. Germline trimming cut 4 bases from V and 2 bases from J; bases unmatched to any gene: 8. Germline V gene sequence: CDR1 SGHRS, CDR2 YFSETQ. The DNA for the CDR3 is TGCGCCAGCAGCAAAAGGGACAGGGGGGAAGCTGGGGCCAACGTCCTGACTTTC. Translation gives CASSKRDRGEAGANVLTF.

This clone has more than one count but fewer than ten. The chain couples TRBV5-6 to TRBJ2-1; D is perhaps TRBD2 (5 bases). V dropped 4 bases and J dropped 2 bases, with 13 bases sitting between them. Germline V gene lookup returns CDR1 SGHDT and CDR2 YYEEEE. The CDR3 runs to 15 residues. CDR3 in DNA: TGTGCCAGCAGCCCGCCCGGGGAAACCTACAATGAGCAGTTCTTC. Encoded protein: CASSPPGETYNEQFF.

This clone was seen once. J is TRBJ1-1 and V is TRBV28; weak D call: TRBD1 (6 bases). V lost 7 bases and J lost 11, with 14 bases in between. Per the germline V gene, CDR1 is MDHEN and CDR2 is SYDVKM. There are 11 residues in the CDR3. The CDR3 here is CASKSLQGAFF. Written as DNA, the CDR3 is TGTGCCAGCAAGTCTTTGCAGGGGGCTTTCTTT.

The chain combines TRBV5-1 with TRBJ2-7; 11 bases match TRBD1. CDR1 and CDR2 (germline): SGHRS, YFSETQ. The V segment lost 4 bases and the J segment 7 bases; nucleotides outside the gene matches: 7. CDR3 size: 14 residues. The CDR3 is CASSGGTGGGEQYF. As DNA, the CDR3 is TGCGCCAGCAGCGGCGGGACAGGGGGAGGGGAGCAGTACTTC.

The chain uses TRBV29-1 and TRBJ1-2, with D tentatively TRBD1 (5 bases). The CDR3 extends over 13 amino acids. Trimming removed 3 bases at V and 7 bases at J, with 15 bases between. Germline values: CDR1 SQVTM, CDR2 ANQGSEA. The CDR3 loop is CSVDQGRGGGYTF. CDR3 bases: TGCAGCGTTGACCAAGGGAGGGGAGGTGGCTACACCTTC.

This clone was seen a single time. This chain joins TRBV27 and TRBJ2-1; 15 bases are shared with TRBD2. The CDR3 length is 15 residues. The ends lost 5 bases at V and 7 bases at J; junction bases unmatched: 3. The V gene's germline CDR1 is MNHEY and CDR2 SMNVEV (reference sequence). CDR3 loop: CASSIGTSGRNEQFF. The CDR3 DNA sequence: TGTGCCAGCAGTATCGGGACTAGCGGGAGGAATGAGCAGTTCTTC.

This chain links TRBV27 with TRBJ2-1; 7 nucleotides match TRBD2. Trimming at V came to 5 bases and at J to 3 bases, leaving 4 bases not matched to a gene. Germline CDR1 reads MNHEY; CDR2 reads SMNVEV (reference sequence). CDR3 length: 14 amino acids. The chain's CDR3 is CASSPGTIYNEQFF. In DNA, the CDR3 is TGTGCCAGCAGTCCCGGGACTATCTACAATGAGCAGTTCTTC.

The chain recombines TRBV9 with TRBJ2-1; D uncertain. Germline CDR1 reads SGDLS; CDR2 reads YYNGEE. V lost 3 bases, J lost 8 bases, and 6 bases lay in between. This CDR3 comprises 11 residues. This CDR3 is CASSAGDEQFF. The CDR3 DNA reads TGTGCCAGCAGCGCGGGTGATGAGCAGTTCTTC. Variable domain in full (rest from reference TRBV9 and TRBJ2-1): DSGVTQTPKHLITATGQRVTLRCSPRSGDLSVYWYQQSLDQGLQFLIQYYNGEERAKGNILERFSAQQFPDLHSELNLSSLELGDSALYFCASSAGDEQFFGPGTRLTVL.

The CDR3 DNA sequence: TGTGCCAGCAGTGCCCGGCCGGTGGGCAGAGCAGGGGACACTGAAGCTTTCTTT. The encoded protein is CASSARPVGRAGDTEAFF. J is TRBJ1-1 and V is TRBV6-4; D possibly corresponds to TRBD1 (6 bases). The germline gives CDR1 MRHNA, CDR2 SNTAGT. There are 18 residues in the CDR3. V lost 4 bases to trimming and J lost 3 bases, with 24 bases between them.